These T cell receptor beta chains were read from a single sample in a study of spatial heterogeneity in lung cancer. TCRdb redid the calling of the 5' RACE reads with MiXCR, one entry per CDR3 protein. The table lists some 55,000 distinct CDR3 sequences, around 6% of them singletons. Source: PBMCs, taken at surgery. Receptor source: a female donor with early-stage non-small cell lung cancer. The CDR3 runs from the conserved cysteine through the conserved F or W. A D gene is named only where the DNA matches it firmly. Not all rows give a size; the values are once, few, many and, for expanded clones, a class.

size	D	J	V	length	CDR3	DNA
many	TRBD2	TRBJ2-5	TRBV4-1	16	CASSQAQGLAGETQYF	TGCGCCAGCAGCCAAGCCCAGGGACTAGCGGGAGAGACCCAGTACTTC
.	.	TRBJ1-4	TRBV6-6	15	CASGRLGGTNEKLFF	TGTGCCAGCGGGAGGCTGGGGGGAACTAATGAAAAACTGTTTTTT
.	.	TRBJ2-7	TRBV10-3	13	CAIRKTVDYEQYF	TGTGCCATCAGAAAGACAGTGGACTACGAGCAGTACTTC
.	TRBD1	TRBJ1-6	TRBV5-1	15	CASREGTGTNSSLHF	TGCGCCAGCAGGGAAGGGACAGGGACGAATTCATCCCTCCACTTT
many	.	TRBJ1-1	TRBV11-2	13	CASSLDRYTEAFF	TGTGCCAGCAGCTTAGACCGGTACACTGAAGCTTTCTTT
many	TRBD1	TRBJ1-2	TRBV5-1	19	CASSSPGTGGSFPNYGYTF	TGCGCCAGCAGCTCGCCCGGGACAGGGGGCTCATTCCCCAACTATGGCTACACCTTC
many	TRBD2	TRBJ2-3	TRBV7-7	17	CASRPSLGSGEPDTQYF	TGTGCTAGCAGACCTAGCTTGGGTAGCGGGGAACCAGATACGCAGTATTTT
many	TRBD1	TRBJ2-3	TRBV2	14	CASAPQTGAHTQYF	TGTGCCTCAGCACCCCAGACAGGGGCACATACGCAGTATTTT
few	.	TRBJ1-5	TRBV12-3/TRBV12-4	14	CASSLAQGRQPQHF	TGTGCCAGCAGTTTAGCGCAGGGACGGCAGCCCCAGCATTTT
few	.	TRBJ2-2	TRBV19	16	CASSIDRALNTGELFF	TGTGCCAGTAGTATTGACCGCGCACTGAACACCGGGGAGCTGTTTTTT
few	.	TRBJ1-5	TRBV15	16	CATSSRAGASNQPQHF	TGTGCCACCAGCTCACGGGCGGGGGCGAGCAATCAGCCCCAGCATTTT
.	.	TRBJ2-2	TRBV28	13	CASKARIAGELFF	TGTGCCAGCAAAGCCAGAATCGCCGGGGAGCTGTTTTTT
few	.	TRBJ1-3	TRBV4-2	16	CASSQEVIGRGNTIYF	TGTGCCAGCAGCCAAGAGGTGATAGGGCGTGGAAACACCATATATTTT
few	TRBD2	TRBJ2-7	TRBV6-5	17	CASSLAGAWTSSYEQYF	TGTGCCAGCAGTTTGGCGGGTGCGTGGACTAGTTCCTACGAGCAGTACTTC
few	TRBD1	TRBJ1-1	TRBV5-6	13	CASSADRVTEAFF	TGTGCCAGCAGCGCCGACAGGGTCACTGAAGCTTTCTTT
many	TRBD1	TRBJ2-3	TRBV6-1	14	CASSLTGGTDTQYF	TGTGCCAGCAGTTTGACAGGGGGAACAGATACGCAGTATTTT
many	.	TRBJ2-1	TRBV5-1	17	CASSLAVGGQGYNEQFF	TGCGCCAGCAGCTTGGCTGTTGGGGGGCAGGGCTACAATGAGCAGTTCTTC
many	TRBD2	TRBJ2-2	TRBV7-2	20	CASSLGPGRLAGGRTGELFF	TGTGCCAGCAGCTTAGGACCCGGCAGACTAGCGGGAGGACGAACCGGGGAGCTGTTTTTT
many	TRBD1	TRBJ2-1	TRBV12-3/TRBV12-4	17	CASSFPTGQVPYNEQFF	TGTGCCAGCAGTTTCCCTACGGGACAGGTGCCCTACAATGAGCAGTTCTTC
many	.	TRBJ2-1	TRBV7-2	13	CASSALWDGGQFF	TGTGCCAGCAGCGCACTCTGGGACGGGGGGCAGTTCTTC
.	.	TRBJ2-7	TRBV6-5	13	CASTRLGNYEQYF	TGTGCCAGCACCAGACTAGGGAACTACGAGCAGTACTTC
many	.	TRBJ2-7	TRBV20-1	12	CSARGSRYEQYF	TGCAGTGCTAGAGGTAGTCGCTACGAGCAGTACTTC
many	.	TRBJ1-5	TRBV14	15	CASSQDGGSNQPQHF	TGTGCCAGCAGCCAAGACGGGGGGAGCAATCAGCCCCAGCATTTT
many	TRBD1	TRBJ2-3	TRBV12-3/TRBV12-4	16	CASSLETGYSTDTQYF	TGTGCCAGCAGTCTAGAGACAGGGTACAGCACAGATACGCAGTATTTT
.	TRBD2	TRBJ2-5	TRBV19	16	CASSGLAGATQETQYF	TGTGCCAGTAGTGGACTAGCGGGAGCCACCCAAGAGACCCAGTACTTC
many	TRBD1	TRBJ2-2	TRBV5-1	15	CASSTGTGLTGELFF	TGCGCCAGCAGCACTGGGACAGGGCTCACCGGGGAGCTGTTTTTT
few	TRBD1	TRBJ2-1	TRBV5-1	18	CASSYPGQGGSSYNEQFF	TGCGCCAGCAGCTACCCGGGACAGGGAGGAAGCTCCTACAATGAGCAGTTCTTC
many	.	TRBJ1-5	TRBV12-3/TRBV12-4	13	CASSLGLRQPQHF	TGTGCCAGCAGTCTAGGGTTGAGGCAGCCCCAGCATTTT
.	TRBD1	TRBJ1-1	TRBV28	16	CASRPPPGQGFTEAFF	TGTGCCAGCAGGCCCCCCCCCGGACAGGGTTTCACTGAAGCTTTCTTT
many	TRBD2	TRBJ2-3	TRBV9	15	CASSVGGGPTDTQYF	TGTGCCAGCAGCGTAGGGGGGGGACCCACAGATACGCAGTATTTT
.	TRBD2	TRBJ2-5	TRBV7-2	16	CASSRRLAGGRETQYF	TGTGCCAGCAGCCGCAGACTAGCGGGGGGGCGTGAGACCCAGTACTTC
few	.	TRBJ1-4	TRBV6-6	16	CASREPGATTNEKLFF	TGTGCCAGCAGAGAGCCAGGGGCGACAACTAATGAAAAACTGTTTTTT
many	.	TRBJ1-5	TRBV6-6	13	CASTPGANQPQHF	TGTGCCAGCACCCCGGGGGCTAATCAGCCCCAGCATTTT
many	TRBD1	TRBJ2-3	TRBV28	14	CASSLSGQGGTQYF	TGTGCCAGCAGTTTATCCGGACAGGGAGGTACGCAGTATTTT
many	TRBD1	TRBJ1-5	TRBV12-3/TRBV12-4	15	CASSLSRGLSQPQHF	TGTGCCAGCAGTTTGAGCAGGGGGCTAAGTCAGCCCCAGCATTTT
few	.	TRBJ1-5	TRBV19	15	CASSILGNSNQPQHF	TGTGCCAGTAGTATATTGGGGAATAGCAATCAGCCCCAGCATTTT
few	TRBD2	TRBJ2-3	TRBV9	16	CASSSSRLAGWYTQYF	TGTGCCAGCAGCTCCTCCAGACTAGCGGGATGGTATACGCAGTATTTT
.	TRBD2	TRBJ2-1	TRBV7-1	16	CASSPSGGSSYNEQFF	TGTGCCAGCAGCCCCTCGGGCGGGAGCTCCTACAATGAGCAGTTCTTC
few	TRBD1	TRBJ1-2	TRBV5-1	15	CASSLETGGWYGYTF	TGCGCCAGCAGCTTGGAGACAGGGGGCTGGTATGGCTACACCTTC
many	.	TRBJ1-1	TRBV5-1	13	CASSLARDGEAFF	TGCGCCAGCAGCTTGGCTCGGGACGGGGAAGCTTTCTTT
many	.	TRBJ2-3	TRBV18	15	CASSPGEGGTDTQYF	TGTGCCAGCTCACCAGGGGAAGGGGGCACAGATACGCAGTATTTT
.	.	TRBJ2-7	TRBV12-3/TRBV12-4	13	CASSWLKTYEQYF	TGTGCCAGCAGTTGGTTGAAGACTTACGAGCAGTACTTC
.	TRBD1	TRBJ2-6	TRBV20-1	19	CSARGFLGQGNSGANVLTF	TGCAGTGCTAGAGGGTTCTTGGGACAGGGTAACTCTGGGGCCAACGTCCTGACTTTC
many	.	TRBJ2-2	TRBV25-1	14	CASSEEGSTGELFF	TGTGCCAGCAGTGAAGAGGGCAGTACCGGGGAGCTGTTTTTT
.	.	TRBJ2-2	TRBV7-6	15	CASSSRQGGTGELFF	TGTGCCAGCAGCTCGCGACAGGGAGGGACCGGGGAGCTGTTTTTT
many	.	TRBJ1-1	TRBV29-1	13	CSAGSAADTEAFF	TGCAGCGCCGGATCGGCGGCGGACACTGAAGCTTTCTTT
many	TRBD1	TRBJ2-7	TRBV28	14	CASRDRPLTSEQYF	TGTGCCAGCAGGGACAGGCCCCTAACATCCGAGCAGTACTTC
many	.	TRBJ1-6	TRBV6-5	16	CASSPRGAFYNSPLHF	TGTGCCAGCAGCCCAAGAGGGGCCTTCTATAATTCACCCCTCCACTTT
many	.	TRBJ1-2	TRBV25-1	13	CASSEGGLYGYTF	TGTGCCAGCAGTGAAGGGGGGCTCTATGGCTACACCTTC
many	.	TRBJ1-2	TRBV28	14	CASSLILRANGYTF	TGTGCCAGCAGTTTAATACTCAGGGCGAATGGCTACACCTTC
many	.	TRBJ2-5	TRBV20-1	13	CSALAPSQETQYF	TGCAGTGCCCTAGCTCCCAGCCAAGAGACCCAGTACTTC
many	.	TRBJ1-2	TRBV24-1	15	CATSEDSAGDGGYTF	TGTGCCACCAGCGAGGACAGCGCTGGGGACGGAGGCTACACCTTC
.	.	TRBJ1-1	TRBV3-1	14	CASSQESVLTEAFF	TGTGCCAGCAGCCAAGAAAGTGTGCTCACTGAAGCTTTCTTT
many	.	TRBJ1-4	TRBV12-3/TRBV12-4	14	CASSSDGPGEKLFF	TGTGCCAGCAGCAGTGACGGTCCGGGCGAAAAACTGTTTTTT
.	TRBD2	TRBJ2-1	TRBV20-1	17	CSARDVGSGGSYNEQFF	TGCAGTGCTAGAGATGTTGGCAGCGGGGGCTCCTACAATGAGCAGTTCTTC